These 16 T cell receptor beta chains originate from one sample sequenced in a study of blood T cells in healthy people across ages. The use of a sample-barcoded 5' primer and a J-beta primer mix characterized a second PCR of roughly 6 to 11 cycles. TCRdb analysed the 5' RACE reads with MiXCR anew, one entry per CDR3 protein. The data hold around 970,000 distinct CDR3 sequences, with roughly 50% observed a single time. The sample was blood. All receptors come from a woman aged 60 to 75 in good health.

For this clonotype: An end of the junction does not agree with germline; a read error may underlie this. In nucleotides, the CDR3 is TGCAGTGCTGGCACAGAGGGAGCAGATGCGCAGTATTTT. Translating gives CSAGTEGADAQYF. The chain links TRBV20-1 to TRBJ2-3; D possibly corresponds to TRBD2 (5 bases). This CDR3 has 13 residues. CDR1 DFQATT and CDR2 SNEGSKA come from the germline V gene (reference sequence).

The CDR3 here is CSVGVVRTGGEQYF. DNA for the CDR3: TGCAGCGTTGGGGTCGTCCGAACGGGGGGCGAGCAGTACTTC. The chain combines TRBV29-1 with TRBJ2-7, with 7 bases fitting TRBD2. Germline V CDR1 and CDR2: SQVTM, ANQGSEA. This CDR3 has 14 residues. The trim removed 4 bases at V and 6 bases at J, leaving 12 bases unmatched.

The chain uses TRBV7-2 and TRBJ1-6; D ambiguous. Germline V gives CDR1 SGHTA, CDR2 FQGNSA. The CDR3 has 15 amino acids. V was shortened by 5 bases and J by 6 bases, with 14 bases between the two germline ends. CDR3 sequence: CASSSPWKGNSPLHF. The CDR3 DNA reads TGTGCCAGCAGCAGTCCGTGGAAGGGTAATTCACCCCTCCACTTT.

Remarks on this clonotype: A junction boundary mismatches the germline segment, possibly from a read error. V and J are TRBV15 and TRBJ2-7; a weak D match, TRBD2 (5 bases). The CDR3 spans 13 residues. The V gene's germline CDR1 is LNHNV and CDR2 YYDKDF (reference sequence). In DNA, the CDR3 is TGTGCCACCGGAGGCGGGTACTCCCACGAGCAGTACTTC. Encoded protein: CATGGGYSHEQYF.

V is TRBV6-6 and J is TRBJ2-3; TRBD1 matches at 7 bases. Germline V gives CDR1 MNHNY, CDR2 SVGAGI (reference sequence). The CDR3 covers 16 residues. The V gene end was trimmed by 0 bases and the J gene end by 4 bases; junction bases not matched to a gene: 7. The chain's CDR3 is CASSYSKGQVADTQYF. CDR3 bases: TGTGCCAGCAGTTACTCGAAAGGACAGGTGGCAGATACGCAGTATTTT.

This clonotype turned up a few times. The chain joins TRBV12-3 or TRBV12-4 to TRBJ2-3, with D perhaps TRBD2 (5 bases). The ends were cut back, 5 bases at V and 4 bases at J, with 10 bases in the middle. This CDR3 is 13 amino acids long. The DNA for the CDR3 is TGTGCCAGCAGTGCCCTAGCCTCAGATACGCAGTATTTT. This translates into CASSALASDTQYF.

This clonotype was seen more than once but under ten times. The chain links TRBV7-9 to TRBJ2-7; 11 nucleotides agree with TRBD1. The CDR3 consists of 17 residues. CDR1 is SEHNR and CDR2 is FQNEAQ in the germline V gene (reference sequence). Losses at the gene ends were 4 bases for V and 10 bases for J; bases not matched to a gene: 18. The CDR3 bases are TGTGCCAGCAGCTCGGACAGGGGGCAGGTGGCCAAAAATATTCAGTACTTC. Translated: CASSSDRGQVAKNIQYF.

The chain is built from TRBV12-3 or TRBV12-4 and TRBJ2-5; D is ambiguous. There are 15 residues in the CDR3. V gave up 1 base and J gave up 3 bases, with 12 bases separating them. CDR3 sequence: CASSLDTGEEETQYF. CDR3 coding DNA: TGTGCCAGCAGTTTAGACACGGGTGAAGAAGAGACCCAGTACTTC.

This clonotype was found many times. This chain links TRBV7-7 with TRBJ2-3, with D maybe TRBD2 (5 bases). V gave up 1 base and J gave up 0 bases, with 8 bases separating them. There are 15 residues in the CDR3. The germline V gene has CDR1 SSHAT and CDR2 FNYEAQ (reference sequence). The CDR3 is CASSLGLASTDTQYF. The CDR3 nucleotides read TGTGCCAGCAGCTTAGGGCTAGCTAGCACAGATACGCAGTATTTT.

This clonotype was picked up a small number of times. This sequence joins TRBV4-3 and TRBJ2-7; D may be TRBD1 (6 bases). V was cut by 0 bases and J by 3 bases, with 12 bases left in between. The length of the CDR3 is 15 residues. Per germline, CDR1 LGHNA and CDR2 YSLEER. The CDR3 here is CASSQEPGAGYEQYF. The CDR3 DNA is TGCGCCAGCAGCCAAGAACCAGGGGCGGGCTACGAGCAGTACTTC.

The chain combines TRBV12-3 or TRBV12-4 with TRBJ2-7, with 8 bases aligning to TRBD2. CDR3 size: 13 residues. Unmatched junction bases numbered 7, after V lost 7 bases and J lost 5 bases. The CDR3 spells CASTIAGINEQYF. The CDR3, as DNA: TGTGCCAGCACCATAGCGGGAATCAACGAGCAGTACTTC.

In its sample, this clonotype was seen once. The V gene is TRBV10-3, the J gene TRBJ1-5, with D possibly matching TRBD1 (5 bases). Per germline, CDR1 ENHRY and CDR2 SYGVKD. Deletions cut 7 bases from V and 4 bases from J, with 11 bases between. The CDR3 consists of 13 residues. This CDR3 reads CAITPGPNQPQHF. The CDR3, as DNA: TGTGCCATCACTCCGGGACCAAATCAGCCCCAGCATTTT.

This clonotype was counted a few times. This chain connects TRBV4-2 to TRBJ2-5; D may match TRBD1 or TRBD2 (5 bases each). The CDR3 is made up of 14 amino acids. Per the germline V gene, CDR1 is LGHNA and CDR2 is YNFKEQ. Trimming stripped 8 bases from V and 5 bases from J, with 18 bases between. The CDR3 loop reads CASQIYRGAETQYF. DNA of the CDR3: TGTGCCAGCCAAATATACCGAGGGGCGGAGACCCAGTACTTC.

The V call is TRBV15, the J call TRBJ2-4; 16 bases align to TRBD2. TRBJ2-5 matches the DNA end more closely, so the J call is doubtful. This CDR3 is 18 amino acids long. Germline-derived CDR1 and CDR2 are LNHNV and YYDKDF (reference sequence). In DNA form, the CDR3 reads TGTGCCACCAGCAGCGGGACTAGCGGGAGGGGAAGCCAAGAGACCCAGTACTTC. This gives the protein CATSSGTSGRGSQETQYF.

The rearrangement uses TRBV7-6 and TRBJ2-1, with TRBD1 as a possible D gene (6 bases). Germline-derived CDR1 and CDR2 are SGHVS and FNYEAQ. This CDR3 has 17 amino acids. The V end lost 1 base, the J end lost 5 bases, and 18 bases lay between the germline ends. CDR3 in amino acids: CASSLVPTGKGDNEQFF. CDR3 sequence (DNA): TGTGCCAGCAGCTTAGTTCCCACAGGGAAGGGTGACAATGAGCAGTTCTTC.

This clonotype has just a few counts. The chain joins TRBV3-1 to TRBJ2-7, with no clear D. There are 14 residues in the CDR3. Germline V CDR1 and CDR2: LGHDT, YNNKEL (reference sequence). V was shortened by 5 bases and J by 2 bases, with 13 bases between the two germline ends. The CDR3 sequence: CASSNLDGAYEQYF. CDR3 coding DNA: TGTGCCAGCAGCAACCTGGACGGAGCCTACGAGCAGTACTTC.